A selection of T cell receptor beta chains follows, all from one sample in a study of blood T cells in healthy people across ages. TCRdb reprocessed the 5' RACE reads with MiXCR, giving one entry per CDR3 protein. In the table there are 1.5 million to 2 million distinct CDR3 sequences, about 30% of which are singletons. Sample: blood. The receptors were sampled from a woman aged 25 to 39 in good health. The CDR3 runs from the conserved cysteine through the conserved F or W.

V gene	CDR3 protein
TRBV7-6	CASSRLCTDTQYF
TRBV10-3	CAISGPQGAAGETQYF
TRBV6-1	CASPGTGLNEQFF
TRBV3-1	CASSSDSVGYRTEAFF
TRBV5-1	CASSPERGLTDTQYF
TRBV29-1	CSVPINRGPGELFF
TRBV7-2	CASSLDSYQNIQYF
TRBV5-6	CASSLAQGHEQFF
TRBV24-1	CATSESSGRTFTNEQFF
TRBV6-6	CASRRRDGKTYEQYF
TRBV10-3	CAISGLDEQYF
TRBV28	CASSLSSTGDYGYTF
TRBV5-1	CASSSITGYLYGYTF
TRBV3-1	CATKTGGHGYTF
TRBV7-9	CASSSPGETQYF
TRBV14	CASSQEGTATEAFF
TRBV14	CASSPGMGYTF